The rows below give T cell receptor beta chains drawn from one sample of a study of breast tumors, draining lymph nodes, adjacent tissues. TCRdb reanalysed the multiplex PCR reads using MiXCR and keeps one entry per CDR3 protein. The sample carries some 120,000 distinct CDR3 sequences, about 20% recorded once. The sequencing input was axillary lymph node tissue. The receptors were sampled from a female donor with breast cancer. Some clones in this sample may be carry-over from other donors' samples. CDR3s include the opening cysteine and the closing phenylalanine or tryptophan. The D gene is left open where the match is weak. Only part of the rows carry a size: once, few, many, or a class if the clone is expanded.

D	V	size	J	DNA	CDR3
-	TRBV20-1	many	TRBJ2-7	TGCAGTGCCCAGGGGGGGAGTAGCGGGGTCTCCTACGAGCAGTACTTC	CSAQGGSSGVSYEQYF
TRBD1	TRBV2	many	TRBJ2-7	TGTGCCAGCAGTGAGGACGGGACAGCCCTCTCCTACGAGCAGTACTTC	CASSEDGTALSYEQYF
-	TRBV7-9	-	TRBJ2-3	TGTGCCAGCAGCCCCGGGCAGCACCTCGCAGATACGCAGTACTTT	CASSPGQHLADTQYF
-	TRBV7-9	-	TRBJ1-5	TGTGCCAGCAGCTCTCAGAACAATCAGCCCCAGCATTTT	CASSSQNNQPQHF
-	TRBV11-3	many	TRBJ2-2	TGTGCCAGCAGCAGAACCGGGACCGCGAACACCGGGGAGCTGTTTTTT	CASSRTGTANTGELFF
-	TRBV25-1	many	TRBJ2-3	TGTGCCAGCAGTAGACAACAGGCAGATACGCAGTATTTT	CASSRQQADTQYF
-	TRBV15	many	TRBJ1-4	TGTGCCACCAGTTTGGAGACTAATGAAAAACTGTTTTTT	CATSLETNEKLFF
TRBD2	TRBV5-6	-	TRBJ2-3	TGTGCCAGCAGCTTTGCTTCACTAGCGGGGGGGCGAACAGATACGCAGTATTTT	CASSFASLAGGRTDTQYF
-	TRBV20-1	many	TRBJ1-5	TGCAGTGCTAGAGCAACTTACAGGGCTAGGCAGCCCCAGCATTTT	CSARATYRARQPQHF
TRBD2	TRBV20-1	many	TRBJ2-2	TGCAGTGCAATAGGGACTAGCGCGGGGGAGCTGTTTTTT	CSAIGTSAGELFF
-	TRBV11-3	many	TRBJ2-1	TGTGCCAGCAGCTACGGTTCCTACAATGAGCAGTTCTTC	CASSYGSYNEQFF
-	TRBV5-1	many	TRBJ2-5	TGCGCCAGCAGCTCGCTACGGGGCGAGGGGGAGACCCAGTACTTC	CASSSLRGEGETQYF
-	TRBV19	-	TRBJ2-1	TGTGCCAGTAGAATGGACGGATCCAATGGGCAGTTCTTC	CASRMDGSNGQFF